This T cell receptor (beta chain) emerged from a study of shared clonotypes between healthy human individuals. Turning to the study itself: Three plates were used per donor for CD4 naive, three for CD4 memory, two for CD8 naive and one for CD8 memory.

CD45RO-negative CD8 cells positively selected for CCR7 made up the naive population, which excluded terminally differentiated effector memory CD45RA+ cells. Donors were healthy HIV-negative adults without recent acute infections or vaccinations. Study-level results: Naive CD4 clonotypes were shared across a handful of donors at 4.5% to 6.5%. Rarefaction gave evidence that sorted-subset sequencing remained incomplete despite large depth.

The protocol was immunoSEQ multiplex PCR, while the TCRdb copy is restricted to in-frame clones and leaves out a portion. The sample consists of about 2.1 million clones, around 95% of them appearing once. Trimming stripped 5 bases from V and 4 bases from J, with 14 bases between. This CDR3 has 15 residues. Per the germline V gene, CDR1 is SGHTA and CDR2 is FQGNSA. Turning to this clone: What it binds is not known.

The sequencing input was naive CD8+ T cells from PBMCs. This sequence was found in a man aged 18 to 30 in good health. Some clones in this sample may be carry-over from other donors' samples. This chain joins TRBV7-2 and TRBJ2-2; tentative D call: TRBD2 (6 bases). Here the CDR3 reads CASSRDSLSTGELFF. DNA of the CDR3: TGTGCCAGCAGCCGGGACTCCCTATCCACCGGGGAGCTGTTTTTT.